A selection of T cell receptor beta chains follows, all from one sample in a study of blood T cell repertoires in COVID-19. Some clones are missing from TCRdb's copy, which holds only in-frame ones; the method was immunoSEQ multiplex PCR. The sample lists more than 110,000 clones; more than 75% were seen once. Material for sequencing was PBMCs or T cells enriched from blood (not recorded which). All receptors come from a woman aged 50 to 65 who had recovered from COVID-19. The CDR3 runs from the conserved cysteine through the conserved F or W. D genes are given only for firm matches. Clone size appears in some rows only: once, few, many, or a class for an expanded clone.

NA	TRBV5-1	few	TRBJ1-2	CASASPGGALATF	TGCGCCAGCGCCTCACCTGGGGGGGCTCTCGCCACCTTC
NA	TRBV5-6	few	TRBJ1-4	CASSLNRRQSNEKLFF	TGTGCCAGCAGCTTGAACAGGCGCCAATCTAATGAAAAACTGTTTTTT
NA	TRBV18	NA	TRBJ2-3	CASSEATDTQYF	TGTGCCAGCTCAGAGGCCACAGATACGCAGTATTTT
NA	TRBV5-1	NA	TRBJ1-2	CASSLAEERSYGYTF	TGCGCCAGCAGCTTGGCTGAGGAACGGTCCTATGGCTACACCTTC
NA	TRBV7-8	NA	TRBJ1-6	CASSLLSDSPLHF	TGTGCCAGCAGCCTCCTGAGTGATTCACCCCTCCACTTT
NA	TRBV29-1	once	TRBJ2-3	CSAQRGTSNTDTQYF	TGCAGCGCCCAGCGAGGGACTTCCAACACAGATACGCAGTATTTT
NA	TRBV2	NA	TRBJ1-4	CASSESDEKLFF	TGTGCCAGCAGTGAATCGGATGAAAAACTGTTTTTT
TRBD1	TRBV11-1	NA	TRBJ2-1	CASSGHRGRINEQFF	TGTGCCAGCAGCGGTCACAGGGGGCGCATCAATGAGCAGTTCTTC
NA	TRBV27	NA	TRBJ1-1	CASSHTLNTEAFF	TGTGCCAGCAGCCACACACTGAACACTGAAGCTTTCTTT
NA	TRBV5-4	NA	TRBJ2-7	CASSLEGGQGVGEQYF	TGTGCCAGCAGCTTGGAAGGGGGTCAGGGAGTAGGGGAGCAGTACTTC
TRBD1	TRBV18	NA	TRBJ1-1	CASSRTGWDTEAFF	TGTGCCAGCTCCCGGACAGGTTGGGACACTGAAGCTTTCTTT
TRBD1	TRBV30	NA	TRBJ1-6	CAWSVQGISPLHF	TGTGCCTGGAGTGTACAGGGGATTTCACCCCTCCACTTT
NA	TRBV6-5	NA	TRBJ1-3	CASMIGVTIYF	TGTGCCAGCATGATAGGAGTCACCATATATTTT
NA	TRBV6-6	once	TRBJ2-5	CASSLRGMETQYF	TGTGCCAGCAGTTTGCGGGGTATGGAGACCCAGTACTTC
TRBD1	TRBV3-1/TRBV3-2	NA	TRBJ2-6	CASSHRGRSGANVLTF	TGTGCCAGCAGCCACAGGGGGCGGTCTGGGGCCAACGTCCTGACTTTC
NA	TRBV4-1	NA	TRBJ2-3	CASSQDPGTSLTSTDTQYF	TGCGCCAGCAGCCAAGATCCGGGTACGAGCCTAACTAGCACAGATACGCAGTATTTT
TRBD1	TRBV28	NA	TRBJ1-6	CASRLPGGDSPLHF	TGTGCCAGCAGACTCCCAGGGGGCGATTCACCCCTCCACTTT
NA	TRBV9	NA	TRBJ2-3	CASSARTSGPTDTQYF	TGTGCCAGCAGCGCGAGGACCAGCGGGCCCACAGATACGCAGTATTTT
NA	TRBV3-1/TRBV3-2	NA	TRBJ1-1	CASSQGETRAFF	TGTGCCAGCAGCCAAGGAGAGACTCGAGCTTTCTTT
NA	TRBV11-2	few	TRBJ2-7	CASSLDRRKSYEQYF	TGTGCCAGCAGCTTAGATCGGCGGAAAAGTTACGAGCAGTACTTC
NA	TRBV5-1	NA	TRBJ1-1	CASSPREGMNTEAFF	TGCGCCAGCAGCCCCAGGGAGGGTATGAACACTGAAGCTTTCTTT
NA	TRBV11-2	NA	TRBJ1-6	CASSLAGGSPLHF	TGTGCCAGCAGCTTAGCGGGGGGCTCACCCCTCCACTTT
NA	TRBV19	NA	TRBJ2-2	CASSIPRGELFF	TGTGCCAGTAGTATTCCCCGCGGGGAGCTGTTTTTT
NA	TRBV7-9	many	TRBJ1-6	CASSLDGLRSSPLHF	TGTGCCAGCAGCTTAGACGGCCTGAGGAGTTCACCCCTCCACTTT
NA	TRBV3-1/TRBV3-2	once	TRBJ1-6	CASSQGSGSANSPLHF	TGTGCCAGCAGCCAAGGCTCAGGGTCTGCTAATTCACCCCTCCACTTT
NA	TRBV18	NA	TRBJ1-2	CASSPPRTANYGYTF	TGTGCCAGCTCACCACCCAGGACAGCTAACTATGGCTACACCTTC
TRBD2	TRBV7-2	NA	TRBJ2-5	CASSPGLAQVNF	TGTGCCAGCAGCCCTGGACTAGCCCAAGTCAACTTC
NA	TRBV28	NA	TRBJ2-1	CASGDRVRSSYNEQFF	TGTGCCAGCGGTGACCGAGTTAGGAGCTCCTACAATGAGCAGTTCTTC
NA	TRBV25-1	few	TRBJ1-1	CASSGPTGFPMNTEAFF	TGTGCCAGCAGTGGACCTACAGGGTTTCCCATGAACACTGAAGCTTTCTTT
NA	TRBV28	once	TRBJ1-1	CASRTLGGAFF	TGTGCCAGCAGGACCCTCGGGGGAGCTTTCTTT
NA	TRBV2	once	TRBJ2-3	CASSDEEISTDTQYF	TGTGCCAGCAGTGACGAGGAGATTAGCACAGATACGCAGTATTTT
TRBD1	TRBV15	NA	TRBJ2-2	CATSKDRANGELFF	TGTGCCACCAGCAAGGACAGGGCAAACGGGGAGCTGTTTTTT
TRBD1	TRBV2	once	TRBJ2-5	CASKKKGQGNQETQYF	TGTGCCAGCAAAAAAAAAGGACAGGGAAACCAAGAGACCCAGTACTTC
TRBD1	TRBV11-2	NA	TRBJ2-1	CASSFNRGQNEQFF	TGTGCCAGCAGCTTCAACAGGGGGCAGAATGAGCAGTTCTTC
TRBD1	TRBV10-3	NA	TRBJ1-6	CATERDSYSPLHF	TGTGCCACGGAACGGGACAGTTATTCACCCCTCCACTTT
NA	TRBV5-5	NA	TRBJ1-4	CASSLVAGNLINEKLFF	TGTGCCAGCAGCTTGGTAGCGGGAAATTTAATTAATGAAAAACTGTTTTTT
TRBD2	TRBV10-3	NA	TRBJ2-5	CAISQSTSGGETQYF	TGTGCCATCAGTCAATCGACTAGCGGGGGCGAGACCCAGTACTTC
NA	TRBV28	NA	TRBJ1-3	CASSYPYRQVSPFSGNTIYF	TGTGCCAGCAGTTACCCCTACAGACAGGTCTCCCCCTTCTCTGGAAACACCATATATTTT
NA	TRBV7-2	few	TRBJ1-4	CASSLSAREKLFF	TGTGCCAGCAGCTTATCCGCCAGGGAAAAACTGTTTTTT
NA	TRBV4-1	NA	TRBJ1-2	CASSHAGTENGGGYTF	TGCGCCAGCAGCCATGCCGGGACTGAGAACGGGGGGGGCTACACCTTC
TRBD2	TRBV4-1	NA	TRBJ2-1	CASSLRLAGVLGDYNEQFF	TGCGCCAGCAGCCTCCGACTAGCGGGGGTACTCGGTGACTACAATGAGCAGTTCTTC
TRBD1	TRBV11-2	NA	TRBJ2-1	CASRTDRVALGEQFF	TGTGCCAGCAGAACCGACAGGGTAGCGTTAGGTGAGCAGTTCTTC
TRBD2	TRBV7-2	NA	TRBJ2-7	CASSFGGGLVF	TGTGCCAGCAGCTTCGGGGGGGGGTTGGTCTTC
TRBD1	TRBV14	NA	TRBJ1-2	CASSQLSGTADLPGYTF	TGTGCCAGCAGCCAACTATCCGGGACAGCGGATCTACCTGGCTACACCTTC
TRBD2	TRBV7-9	NA	TRBJ2-1	CASSPLAARYNEQFF	TGTGCCAGCAGCCCACTAGCGGCCAGGTACAATGAGCAGTTCTTC
TRBD2	TRBV13	once	TRBJ2-5	CASSWGPGLAGGPETQYF	TGTGCCAGCAGCTGGGGACCGGGACTAGCGGGGGGGCCAGAGACCCAGTACTTC
TRBD2	TRBV6-2/TRBV6-3	medium-sized	TRBJ2-3	CASSYSAGASDTQYF	TGTGCCAGCAGTTACTCAGCGGGGGCGTCAGATACGCAGTATTTT
TRBD2	TRBV6-6	NA	TRBJ2-7	CASRGAGVSNEQYF	TGTGCCAGCAGGGGAGCGGGGGTTAGTAACGAGCAGTACTTC
NA	TRBV28	NA	TRBJ1-3	CASSTDSYSGNTIYF	TGTGCCAGCAGTACCGACTCATACTCTGGAAACACCATATATTTT
NA	TRBV5-5	NA	TRBJ2-2	CASSLGQGLSGELFF	TGTGCCAGCAGCTTGGGGCAGGGGTTAAGCGGGGAGCTGTTTTTT
NA	TRBV7-2	NA	TRBJ1-5	CASSEMTLQPQHF	TGTGCCAGCAGCGAAATGACTCTCCAGCCCCAGCATTTT
NA	TRBV6-2/TRBV6-3	NA	TRBJ1-1	CASNPTGNTEAFF	TGTGCCAGCAACCCCACAGGGAACACTGAAGCTTTCTTT
TRBD1	TRBV7-8	NA	TRBJ1-1	CASSLREGAGAFF	TGTGCCAGCAGCCTACGCGAGGGGGCGGGAGCTTTCTTT